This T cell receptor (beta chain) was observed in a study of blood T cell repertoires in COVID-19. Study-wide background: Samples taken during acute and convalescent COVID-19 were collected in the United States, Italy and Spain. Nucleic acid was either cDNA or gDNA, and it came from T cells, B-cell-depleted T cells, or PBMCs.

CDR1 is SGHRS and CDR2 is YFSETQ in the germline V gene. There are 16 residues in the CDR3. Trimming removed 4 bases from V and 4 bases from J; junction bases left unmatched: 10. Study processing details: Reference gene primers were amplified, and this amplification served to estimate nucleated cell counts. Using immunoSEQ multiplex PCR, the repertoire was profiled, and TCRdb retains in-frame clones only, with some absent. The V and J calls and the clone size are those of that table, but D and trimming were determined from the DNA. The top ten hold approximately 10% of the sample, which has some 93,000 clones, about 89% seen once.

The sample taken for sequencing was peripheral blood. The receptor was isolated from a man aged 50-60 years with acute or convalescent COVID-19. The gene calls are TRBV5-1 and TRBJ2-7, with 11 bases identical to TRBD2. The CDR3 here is CASSPGGTSGSYEQYF. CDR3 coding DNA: TGCGCCAGCAGCCCTGGGGGAACTAGCGGGAGTTACGAGCAGTACTTC.